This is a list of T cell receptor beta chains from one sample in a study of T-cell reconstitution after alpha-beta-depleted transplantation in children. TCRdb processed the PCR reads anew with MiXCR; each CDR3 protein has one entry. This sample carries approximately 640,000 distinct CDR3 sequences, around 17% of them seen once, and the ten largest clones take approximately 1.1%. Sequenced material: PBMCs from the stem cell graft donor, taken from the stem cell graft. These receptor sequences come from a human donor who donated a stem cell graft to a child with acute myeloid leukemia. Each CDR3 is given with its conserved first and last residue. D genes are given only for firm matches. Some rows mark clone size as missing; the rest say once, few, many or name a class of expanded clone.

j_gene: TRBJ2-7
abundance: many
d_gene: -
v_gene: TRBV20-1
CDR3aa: CSAERRGSPYEQYF
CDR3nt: TGCAGTGCGGAGAGGAGGGGATCCCCCTACGAGCAGTACTTC

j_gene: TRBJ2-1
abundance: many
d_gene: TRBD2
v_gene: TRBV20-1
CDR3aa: CSARKASGGHEQFF
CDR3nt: TGCAGTGCTAGAAAGGCTAGCGGGGGACATGAGCAGTTCTTC

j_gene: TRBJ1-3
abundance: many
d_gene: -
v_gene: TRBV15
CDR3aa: CATSRARPGGGNTIYF
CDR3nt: TGTGCCACCAGCAGAGCAAGGCCGGGTGGTGGAAACACCATATATTTT

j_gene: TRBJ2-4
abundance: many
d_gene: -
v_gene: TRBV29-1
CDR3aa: CSVENLRAKNIQYF
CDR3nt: TGCAGCGTTGAGAACCTGCGGGCCAAAAACATTCAGTACTTC

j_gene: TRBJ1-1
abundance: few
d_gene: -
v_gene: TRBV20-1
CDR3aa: CSASVPGPPVSEAFF
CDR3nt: TGCAGTGCTAGTGTACCGGGCCCTCCGGTCTCCGAAGCTTTCTTT

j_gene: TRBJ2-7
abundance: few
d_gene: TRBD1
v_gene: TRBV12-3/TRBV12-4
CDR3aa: CASSSDRESYEQYF
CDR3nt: TGTGCCAGCAGTTCTGACAGGGAGTCCTACGAGCAGTACTTC

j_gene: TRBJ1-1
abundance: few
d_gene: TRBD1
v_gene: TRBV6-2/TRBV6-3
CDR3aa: CASSTDREKAEAFF
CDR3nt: TGTGCCAGCAGCACCGACAGGGAGAAGGCTGAAGCTTTCTTT

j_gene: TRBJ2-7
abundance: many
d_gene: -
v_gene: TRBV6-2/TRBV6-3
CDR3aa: CASSRGTIKTEQYF
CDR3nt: TGTGCCAGCAGCCGGGGGACAATAAAGACCGAGCAGTACTTC

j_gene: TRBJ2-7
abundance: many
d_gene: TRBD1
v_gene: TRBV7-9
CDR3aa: CASSIPGTGSYEQYF
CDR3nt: TGTGCCAGCAGCATCCCAGGGACAGGTTCCTACGAGCAGTACTTC

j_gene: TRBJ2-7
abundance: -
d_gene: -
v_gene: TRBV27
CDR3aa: CASSLIGERFYEQYF
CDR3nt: TGTGCCAGCAGTTTAATAGGGGAGCGCTTCTACGAGCAGTACTTC

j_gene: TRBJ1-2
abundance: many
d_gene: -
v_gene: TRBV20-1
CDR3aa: CSAIDPPYGYTF
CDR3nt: TGCAGTGCTATAGACCCCCCCTATGGCTACACCTTC

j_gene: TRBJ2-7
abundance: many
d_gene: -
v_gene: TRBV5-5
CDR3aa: CASSLRDTYEQYF
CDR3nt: TGTGCCAGCAGCTTGCGAGACACCTACGAGCAGTACTTC

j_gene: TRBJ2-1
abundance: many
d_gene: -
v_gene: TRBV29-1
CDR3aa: CSVEVGGSYNEQFF
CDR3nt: TGCAGCGTTGAAGTGGGGGGCTCCTACAATGAGCAGTTCTTC

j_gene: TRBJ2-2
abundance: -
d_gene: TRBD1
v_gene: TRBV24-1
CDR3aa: CATSAGQGLSNTGELFF
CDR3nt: TGTGCCACCAGTGCCGGACAGGGGCTATCGAACACCGGGGAGCTGTTTTTT

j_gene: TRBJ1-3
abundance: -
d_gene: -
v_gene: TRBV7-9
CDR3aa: CASGSPNSGNTIYF
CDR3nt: TGTGCCAGCGGGTCCCCCAACTCTGGAAACACCATATATTTT

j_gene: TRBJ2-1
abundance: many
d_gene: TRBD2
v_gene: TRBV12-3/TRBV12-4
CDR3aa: CASSRTSGGWNEQFF
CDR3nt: TGTGCCAGCAGTCGGACTAGCGGGGGGTGGAATGAGCAGTTCTTC

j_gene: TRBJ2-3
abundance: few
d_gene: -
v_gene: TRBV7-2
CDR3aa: CASSSGTLPPQYF
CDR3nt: TGTGCCAGCAGCTCCGGGACTTTGCCACCGCAGTATTTT

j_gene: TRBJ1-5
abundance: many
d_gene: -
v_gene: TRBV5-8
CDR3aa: CASSVGGQPQHF
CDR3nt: TGTGCCAGCAGCGTGGGGGGTCAGCCCCAGCATTTT

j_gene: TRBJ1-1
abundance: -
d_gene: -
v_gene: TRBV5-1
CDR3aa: CASSRTTGTGTEAFF
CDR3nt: TGCGCCAGCAGCAGGACAACAGGGACGGGCACTGAAGCTTTCTTT

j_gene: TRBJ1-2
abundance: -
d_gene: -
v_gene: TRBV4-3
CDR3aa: CASSQDRFMTEYGYTF
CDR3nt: TGCGCCAGCAGCCAAGATCGGTTTATGACAGAATATGGCTACACCTTC

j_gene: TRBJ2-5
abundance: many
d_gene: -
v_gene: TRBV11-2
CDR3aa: CASSSPLEQETQYF
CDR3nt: TGTGCCAGCAGCTCGCCACTAGAACAAGAGACCCAGTACTTC

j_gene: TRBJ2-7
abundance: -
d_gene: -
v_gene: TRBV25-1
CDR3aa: CASSEWDTSYEQYF
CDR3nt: TGTGCCAGCAGTGAGTGGGACACGTCCTACGAGCAGTACTTC

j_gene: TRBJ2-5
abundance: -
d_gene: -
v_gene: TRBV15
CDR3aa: CATSTFPGAETQYF
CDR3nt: TGTGCCACCAGCACGTTTCCAGGCGCTGAGACCCAGTACTTC

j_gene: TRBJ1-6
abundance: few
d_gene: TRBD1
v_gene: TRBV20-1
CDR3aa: CSAREWDRGGYNSPLHF
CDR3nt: TGCAGTGCTAGGGAATGGGACAGGGGGGGGTATAATTCACCCCTCCACTTT

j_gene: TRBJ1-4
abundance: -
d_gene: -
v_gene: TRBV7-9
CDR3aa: CASSLKWGAEKLFF
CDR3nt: TGTGCCAGCAGCTTGAAGTGGGGCGCTGAAAAACTGTTTTTT

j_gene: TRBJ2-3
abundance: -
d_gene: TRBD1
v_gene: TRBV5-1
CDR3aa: CASSRIQGDTQYF
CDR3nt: TGCGCCAGCAGCCGAATACAGGGGGATACGCAGTATTTT

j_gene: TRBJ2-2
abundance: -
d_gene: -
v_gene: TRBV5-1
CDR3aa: CASSLVRGNAGELFF
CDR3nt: TGCGCCAGCAGCTTGGTTCGGGGGAACGCCGGGGAGCTGTTTTTT

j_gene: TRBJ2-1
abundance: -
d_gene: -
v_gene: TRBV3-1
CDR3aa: CASSQGFEAYNEQFF
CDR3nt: TGTGCCAGCAGCCAAGGCTTCGAGGCTTACAATGAGCAGTTCTTC

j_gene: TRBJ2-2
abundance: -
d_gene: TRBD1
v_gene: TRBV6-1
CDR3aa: CASSRQGYTGELFF
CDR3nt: TGTGCCAGCAGTCGACAGGGATACACCGGGGAGCTGTTTTTT

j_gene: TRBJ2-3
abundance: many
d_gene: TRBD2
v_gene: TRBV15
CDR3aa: CATSRRTSWNTDTQYF
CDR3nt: TGTGCCACCAGCAGGCGGACTAGTTGGAACACAGATACGCAGTATTTT

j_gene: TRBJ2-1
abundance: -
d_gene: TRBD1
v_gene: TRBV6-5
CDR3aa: CASRRTGDNNEQFF
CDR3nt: TGTGCCAGCAGGCGGACAGGGGACAACAATGAGCAGTTCTTC

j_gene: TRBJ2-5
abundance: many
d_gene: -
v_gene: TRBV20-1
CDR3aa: CSANGGEETQYF
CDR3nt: TGCAGTGCTAACGGGGGAGAAGAGACCCAGTACTTC

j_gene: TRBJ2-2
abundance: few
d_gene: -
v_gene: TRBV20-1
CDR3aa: CSARDLRDTGELFF
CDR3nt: TGCAGTGCTAGAGATCTAAGGGATACCGGGGAGCTGTTTTTT

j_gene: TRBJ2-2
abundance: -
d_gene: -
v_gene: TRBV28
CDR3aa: CASSRRPGELFF
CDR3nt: TGTGCCAGCAGTCGTAGGCCCGGGGAGCTGTTTTTT

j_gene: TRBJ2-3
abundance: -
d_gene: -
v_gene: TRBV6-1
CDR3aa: CASRPQGKPYDTDTQYF
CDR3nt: TGTGCCAGCAGACCCCAGGGAAAACCCTACGACACAGATACGCAGTATTTT

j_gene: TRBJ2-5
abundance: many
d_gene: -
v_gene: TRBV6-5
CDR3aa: CASSYRGRETQYF
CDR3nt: TGTGCCAGCAGTTACCGGGGTAGAGAGACCCAGTACTTC

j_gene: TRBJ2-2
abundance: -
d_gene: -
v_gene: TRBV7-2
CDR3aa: CASSFPLVTGELFF
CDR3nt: TGTGCCAGCAGCTTCCCACTTGTCACCGGGGAGCTGTTTTTT

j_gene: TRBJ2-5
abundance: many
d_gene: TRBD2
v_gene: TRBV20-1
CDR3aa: CSATLPSGGFGETQYF
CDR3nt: TGCAGTGCAACCCTGCCGAGCGGGGGGTTTGGGGAGACCCAGTACTTC

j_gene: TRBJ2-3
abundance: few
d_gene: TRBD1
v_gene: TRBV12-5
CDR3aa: CASGRTGGGTDTQYF
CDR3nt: TGTGCTAGTGGCCGGACAGGGGGAGGCACAGATACGCAGTATTTT

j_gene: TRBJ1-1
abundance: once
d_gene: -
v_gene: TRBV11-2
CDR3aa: CASSSGRPGPYSRNTEAFF
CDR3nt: TGTGCCAGCAGCTCTGGACGGCCGGGACCGTACTCTCGGAACACTGAAGCTTTCTTT

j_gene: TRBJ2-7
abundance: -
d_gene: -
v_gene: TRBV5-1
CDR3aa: CASSLYQVAYEQYF
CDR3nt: TGCGCCAGCAGCTTGTATCAGGTGGCTTACGAGCAGTACTTC

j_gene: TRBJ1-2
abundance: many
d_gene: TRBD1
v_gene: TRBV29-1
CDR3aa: CSVEDLGQGYHYGYTF
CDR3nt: TGCAGCGTTGAAGATCTGGGACAGGGGTACCACTATGGCTACACCTTC

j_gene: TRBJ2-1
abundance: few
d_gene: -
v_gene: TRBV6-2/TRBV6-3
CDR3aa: CASSYPGLQNEQFF
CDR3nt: TGTGCCAGCAGTTACCCCGGACTACAAAATGAGCAGTTCTTC

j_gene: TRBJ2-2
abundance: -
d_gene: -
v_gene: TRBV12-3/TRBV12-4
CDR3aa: CASSLWGLAGELFF
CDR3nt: TGTGCCAGCAGTTTGTGGGGCTTGGCCGGGGAGCTGTTTTTT

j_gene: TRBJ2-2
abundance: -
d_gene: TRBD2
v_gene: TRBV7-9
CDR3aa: CASSLVTSDGELFF
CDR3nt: TGTGCCAGCAGCTTAGTGACTAGCGACGGGGAGCTGTTTTTT

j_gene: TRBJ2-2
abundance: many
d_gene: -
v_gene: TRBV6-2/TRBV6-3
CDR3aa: CASSYVRNTGELFF
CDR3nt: TGTGCCAGCAGTTACGTACGGAACACCGGGGAGCTGTTTTTT

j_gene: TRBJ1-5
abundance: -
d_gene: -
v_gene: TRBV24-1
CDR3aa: CATSDSDKPQHF
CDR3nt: TGTGCCACCAGTGATTCGGACAAGCCCCAGCATTTT

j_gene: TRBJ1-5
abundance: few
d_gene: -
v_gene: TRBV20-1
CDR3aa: CSARDGGGGNQPQHF
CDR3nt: TGCAGTGCTAGAGATGGAGGGGGTGGCAATCAGCCCCAGCATTTT

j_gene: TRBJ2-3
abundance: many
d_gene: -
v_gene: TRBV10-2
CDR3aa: CASSTQSTDTQYF
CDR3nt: TGCGCCAGCAGTACACAGAGCACAGATACGCAGTATTTT

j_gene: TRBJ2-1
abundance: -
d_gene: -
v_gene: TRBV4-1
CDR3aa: CASSQVGRRVNEQFF
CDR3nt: TGCGCCAGCAGCCAAGTGGGGCGGAGGGTCAATGAGCAGTTCTTC

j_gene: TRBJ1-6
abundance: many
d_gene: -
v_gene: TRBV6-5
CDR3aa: CASSYILSPLHF
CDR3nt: TGTGCCAGCAGTTACATTCTCTCACCCCTCCACTTT

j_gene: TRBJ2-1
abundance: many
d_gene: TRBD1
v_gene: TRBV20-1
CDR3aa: CSARRGTGRNEQFF
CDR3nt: TGCAGTGCCCGCCGTGGGACAGGGAGGAATGAGCAGTTCTTC

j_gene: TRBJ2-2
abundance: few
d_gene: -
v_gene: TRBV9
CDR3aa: CASSVAGKGLTGELFF
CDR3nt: TGTGCCAGCAGCGTAGCCGGGAAGGGGCTCACCGGGGAGCTGTTTTTT

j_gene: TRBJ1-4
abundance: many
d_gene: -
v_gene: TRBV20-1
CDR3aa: CSASLLSQEKLFF
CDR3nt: TGCAGTGCTAGTCTCCTCTCCCAAGAAAAACTGTTTTTT